The 17 T cell receptor beta chains below all came from one sample that was sequenced in a study of spatial heterogeneity in lung cancer (dated by TCRdb to 2018 to 2020). Library generation was performed with 5' RACE. Sequencer: NextSeq 500. TCRdb handled the public reads itself, with Q25 trimming in fastp and clone calling in MiXCR, and kept productive beta chains. Each entry is one CDR3 protein sequence, shown with its most common DNA and genes. Recorded for this sample are fewer than 15,000 distinct CDR3 sequences; over 6.5% of them occurred a single time. In total, the top ten clones hold roughly 3% of the sample. In the paper's terms, the time point label means: sample taken at primary tumor resection. What the research found in general, with its limitations: The tumor nonsynonymous mutation count correlated with the number of expanded intratumoral alpha and beta TCRs.

Their antigen targets remain unknown. The source material was lung tumor tissue, sampled at surgery. The receptors were gathered from a female donor with early-stage non-small cell lung cancer.

This clonotype showed up many times. The chain uses TRBV20-1 and TRBJ2-5; the D gene is possibly TRBD1 (6 bases). Trimming removed 1 base from V and 1 base from J, with 10 bases in between. The CDR3 is 14 amino acids. Looked up from germline, CDR1 is DFQATT and CDR2 is SNEGSKA (reference sequence). In DNA, the CDR3 is TGCAGTGCTAGAGGGCCAGGGGTCCAAGAGACCCAGTACTTC. Protein: CSARGPGVQETQYF.

This clonotype was counted ten times or more. This chain connects TRBV6-2 or TRBV6-3 to TRBJ2-1; 7 bases fit TRBD1. In germline, CDR1 is MNHEY, CDR2 SVGEGT. The CDR3 runs to 18 residues. With 2 bases clipped from V and 4 bases from J, the junction kept 14 bases outside the gene matches. CDR3 loop: CASSYNPDADRRYNEQFF. Here the CDR3 DNA reads TGTGCCAGCAGTTACAACCCCGATGCGGACAGGAGGTACAATGAGCAGTTCTTC.

By sample fraction, this clonotype is medium-sized. This chain uses TRBV5-6 with TRBJ1-3; D gene uncertain. Trimming cost V 2 bases and J 0 bases, with 12 bases left between them. This CDR3 comprises 16 residues. Germline loops: CDR1 SGHDT, CDR2 YYEEEE. CDR3 sequence (DNA): TGTGCCAGCAGCTTTCCAGAGACCTACTCTGGAAACACCATATATTTT. It specifies CASSFPETYSGNTIYF.

This chain uses TRBV7-2 with TRBJ2-7; 7 nucleotides agree with TRBD1. The germline V gene encodes CDR1 SGHTA and CDR2 FQGNSA. This CDR3 spans 15 amino acids. V was pared by 2 bases and J by 4 bases, with 8 bases of the junction left unmatched. Here the CDR3 DNA reads TGTGCCAGCAGCTTATTCGGGACAGACATATACGAGCAGTACTTC. Translated, it gives CASSLFGTDIYEQYF. Full variable domain (rest looked up from reference TRBV7-2 and TRBJ2-7): GAGVSQSPSNKVTEKGKDVELRCDPISGHTALYWYRQSLGQGLEFLIYFQGNSAPDKSGLPSDRFSAERTGGSVSTLTIQRTQQEDSAVYLCASSLFGTDIYEQYFGPGTRLTVT.

This clonotype occurred a few times. The V and J genes are TRBV2 and TRBJ1-2; D possibly corresponds to TRBD1 (6 bases). V lost 5 bases to trimming and J lost 0 bases, with 13 bases between them. Germline lookup yields CDR1 SNHLY and CDR2 FYNNEI. CDR3 length equals 15 residues. The CDR3 nucleotides are TGTGCCAGCAGTAAGGACAGAGACGCTAACTATGGCTACACCTTC. As protein: CASSKDRDANYGYTF.

This clonotype was recorded at least ten times. The CDR3 spells CASSISRGTGGDQPQHF. In DNA form, the CDR3 reads TGTGCCAGCAGCATCAGCCGGGGGACAGGGGGCGATCAGCCCCAGCATTTT. This chain joins TRBV5-5 and TRBJ1-5; the match to TRBD1 covers 12 bases. This CDR3 spans 17 amino acids. The V gene's germline CDR1 is SGHKS and CDR2 YYEKEE (reference sequence). J gave up 5 bases and V 4 bases, and 10 bases lay outside the gene matches.

This clonotype appeared many times. The chain combines TRBV29-1 with TRBJ2-5, with 12 bases that match TRBD1. CDR3 length equals 15 residues. After removal of 6 bases from V and 4 bases from J, the junction contained 9 bases not matched to a gene. Germline CDR1 reads SQVTM; CDR2 reads ANQGSEA. In DNA, the CDR3 is TGCAGCGTCCGATTCGGGGACAGGGGGCGAGAGACCCAGTACTTC. It codes for CSVRFGDRGRETQYF.

Written as DNA, the CDR3 is TGCAGTGCGGGGCTTGGCCCTAGCGGCCACACAGATACGCAGTATTTT. It codes for CSAGLGPSGHTDTQYF. V usage is TRBV20-1 and J usage is TRBJ2-3, with 7 positions matching TRBD2. CDR3 length equals 16 residues. Germline trimming cut 6 bases from V and 2 bases from J; bases unmatched to any gene: 14. Germline CDR1 is DFQATT and CDR2 is SNEGSKA (reference sequence).

This clonotype is classed as medium-sized (0.01 to 0.1%). The chain uses TRBV20-1 and TRBJ1-2; 8 nucleotides agree with TRBD1. CDR3 length equals 14 residues. Trimming removed 6 bases from V and 4 bases from J; junction bases left unmatched: 10. The germline V gene has CDR1 DFQATT and CDR2 SNEGSKA (reference sequence). The CDR3 DNA is TGCAGTGCCGCGTTGGCGACAGGGGCCTATGGCTACACCTTC. It is translated as CSAALATGAYGYTF.

This clonotype was detected ten times or more. This chain links TRBV2 with TRBJ2-3; tentatively, D is TRBD1 (6 bases). Looked up from germline, CDR1 is SNHLY and CDR2 is FYNNEI. CDR3 length: 15 amino acids. V lost 2 bases to trimming and J lost 1 base, with 10 bases between them. CDR3: CASSEPGAGTDTQYF. In DNA, the CDR3 is TGTGCCAGCAGTGAACCAGGGGCGGGCACAGATACGCAGTATTTT.

Many counts were recorded for this clonotype. The chain employs TRBV29-1 and TRBJ2-3; D may be TRBD1 or TRBD2 (5 bases each). Trimming removed 1 base from V and 0 bases from J, with 5 bases in between. CDR1 SQVTM and CDR2 ANQGSEA come from the germline V gene. The CDR3 extends over 13 amino acids. The CDR3 region is CSVEGDSTDTQYF. CDR3 DNA: TGCAGCGTTGAAGGGGACAGCACAGATACGCAGTATTTT.

This clonotype came up many times. The chain recombines TRBV5-1 with TRBJ2-2, with 8 bases identical to TRBD1. The CDR3 has 15 residues. CDR1 is SGHRS, CDR2 YFSETQ, per germline. The ends lost 3 bases at V and 0 bases at J; junction bases unmatched: 1. The CDR3 DNA reads TGCGCCAGCAGCTGGGACAGGCCGAACACCGGGGAGCTGTTTTTT. Translating gives CASSWDRPNTGELFF.

This clonotype was counted many times. This sequence joins TRBV20-1 and TRBJ2-2; 9 nucleotides line up with TRBD2. This CDR3 spans 17 amino acids. V was pared by 0 bases and J by 0 bases, with 5 bases of the junction left unmatched. Germline V gives CDR1 DFQATT, CDR2 SNEGSKA (reference sequence). The CDR3 sequence is CSARDPASGTNTGELFF. DNA for the CDR3: TGCAGTGCTAGAGATCCGGCTAGCGGGACGAACACCGGGGAGCTGTTTTTT.

This clonotype came up many times. The V and J genes are TRBV23-1 and TRBJ2-1; TRBD1 matches 10 bases. TRBV23-1 is an open reading frame whose function is uncertain. The V gene end was trimmed by 4 bases and the J gene end by 5 bases; junction bases not matched to a gene: 8. The CDR3 has 16 residues. The CDR3 loop is CASSRTGTGDHNEQFF. The CDR3 DNA follows: TGCGCCAGCAGTCGGACCGGGACAGGGGATCACAATGAGCAGTTCTTC.

In its sample, this clonotype is medium-sized. The chain recombines TRBV6-2 or TRBV6-3 with TRBJ2-2; TRBD2 agrees at 7 bases. The CDR3 length is 16 residues. After removal of 2 bases from V and 6 bases from J, the junction contained 9 bases not matched to a gene. In germline, CDR1 is MNHEY, CDR2 SVGEGT. CDR3 coding DNA: TGTGCCAGCAGTTACGGATCGGGAGGCAGCCCCGGGGAGCTGTTTTTT. Translated, it gives CASSYGSGGSPGELFF.

This sequence joins TRBV28 and TRBJ1-2, with 7 bases matching TRBD1. The CDR3 length is 13 residues. Trimming cost V 7 bases and J 5 bases; bases outside gene matches: 7. CDR1 is MDHEN and CDR2 is SYDVKM in the germline V gene. CDR3 protein: CASTTGTAYGYTF. The CDR3 DNA follows: TGTGCCAGCACCACCGGGACAGCATATGGCTACACCTTC.

By share, this clonotype counts as medium-sized (0.01 to 0.1%). This chain uses TRBV20-1 with TRBJ1-2, with 7 bases fitting TRBD1. The germline V gene has CDR1 DFQATT and CDR2 SNEGSKA (reference sequence). The CDR3 spans 12 residues. Trimming took 6 bases from V and 4 from J; bases not matched to a gene: 5. The CDR3 DNA reads TGCAGTGCGTGGGACAGAAGCTATGGCTACACCTTC. Protein sequence: CSAWDRSYGYTF.